This T cell receptor (beta chain) derives from a study of shared clonotypes between healthy human individuals. Study results and limitations: An anticipated effect of sequencing depth on clonotype sharing among donors was recognized.

A remark on this clone: Its antigen is currently unknown.

Naive CD8 populations comprised CD45RO-negative cells positively selected for CCR7, excluding terminally differentiated effector memory CD45RA+ cells. V lost 6 bases to trimming and J lost 0 bases; unmatched junction nucleotides: 8. This CDR3 is built from 15 residues. CDR1 MDHEN and CDR2 SYDVKM come from the germline V gene. Here immunoSEQ multiplex PCR was the method, and the copy in TCRdb shows in-frame clones only, minus some. Counted here are about 2.1 million clones, 85% to 95% occurring once; the ten biggest clones make up 1.5% to 2%. This chain joins TRBV28 and TRBJ2-7, with 7 bases that match TRBD1. The sample was naive CD8+ T cells from PBMCs. The receptor comes from a man younger than 30 in good health. Some clones in this sample may be carry-over from other donors' samples. Here the CDR3 reads CASSLPGGYSYEQYF. The CDR3 nucleotides read TGTGCCAGCAGCCTCCCAGGGGGTTACTCCTACGAGCAGTACTTC.